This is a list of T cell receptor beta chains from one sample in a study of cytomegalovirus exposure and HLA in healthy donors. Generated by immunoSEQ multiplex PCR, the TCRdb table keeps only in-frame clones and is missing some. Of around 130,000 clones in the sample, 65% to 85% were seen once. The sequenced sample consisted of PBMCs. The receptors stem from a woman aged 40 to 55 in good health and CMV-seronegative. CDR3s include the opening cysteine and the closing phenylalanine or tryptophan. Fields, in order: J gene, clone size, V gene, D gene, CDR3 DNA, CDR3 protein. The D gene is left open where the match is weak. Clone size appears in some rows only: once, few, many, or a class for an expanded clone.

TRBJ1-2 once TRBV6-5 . TGTGCCAGCAGTATGGGTACAGACTATGGCTACACCTTC CASSMGTDYGYTF
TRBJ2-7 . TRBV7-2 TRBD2 TGTGCCAGCAGCCTCGGGGTGGTTAGCGGGGGGGCCGCCTACGAGCAGTACTTC CASSLGVVSGGAAYEQYF
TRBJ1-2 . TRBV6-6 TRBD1 TGTGCCAGCAGTCGGGGGACAGGGGCCGGCTACACCTTC CASSRGTGAGYTF
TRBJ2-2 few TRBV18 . TGTGCCAGCTCACCAGACTTATCCGGGGAGCTGTTTTTT CASSPDLSGELFF
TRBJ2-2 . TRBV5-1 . TGCGCCAGCAGCTTTCTGGAGGGGACGGGCACCGGGGAGCTGTTTTTT CASSFLEGTGTGELFF
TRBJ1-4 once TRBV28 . TGTGCCAGCAGGAAAGGGGGATTGTTCACTAATGAAAAACTGTTTTTT CASRKGGLFTNEKLFF
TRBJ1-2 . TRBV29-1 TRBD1 TGCAGCGTTGAATCCCCCCAGGGACAGGGGGTTTACTATGGCTACACCTTC CSVESPQGQGVYYGYTF
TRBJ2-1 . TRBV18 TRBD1 TGTGCCAGCTCACCCCTACAGGGGGCAGGTGGAGAGCAGTTCTTC CASSPLQGAGGEQFF
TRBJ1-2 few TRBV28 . TGTGCCAGCAGTTTTGTCTTCCTCCGCGGAGATGGCTACACCTTC CASSFVFLRGDGYTF
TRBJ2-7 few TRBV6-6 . TGTGCCAGCAGTTATGCCCAGATGAACGAGCAGTACTTC CASSYAQMNEQYF
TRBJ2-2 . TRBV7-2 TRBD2 TGTGCCAGCAGTTCCCAACCGGGACTAGCGGTAACCGGGGAGCTGTTTTTT CASSSQPGLAVTGELFF
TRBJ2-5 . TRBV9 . TGTGCCAGCAGCCGGGGAAACAGAGACCAAGAGACCCAGTACTTC CASSRGNRDQETQYF
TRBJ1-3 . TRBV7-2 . TGTGCCAGCAGCTCTAGTCTGGTTGGAAACACCATATATTTT CASSSSLVGNTIYF
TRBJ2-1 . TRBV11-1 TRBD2 TGTGCCAGCAGCTTATATTCTAGCGGGGGCAATGAGCAGTTCTTC CASSLYSSGGNEQFF
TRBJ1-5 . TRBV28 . TGTGCCAGCAGTTTTAGTTCGGTGGTTTTTCAGCCCCAGCATTTT CASSFSSVVFQPQHF
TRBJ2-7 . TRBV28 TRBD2 TGTGCCAGCAGTTTAATAGCGGGAGGGCCGGGAGAGCAGTACTTC CASSLIAGGPGEQYF
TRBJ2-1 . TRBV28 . TGTGCCAGCAGTTTCCTCGACAGCTCCTACAATGAGCAGTTCTTC CASSFLDSSYNEQFF
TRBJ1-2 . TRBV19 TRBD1 TGTGCCAGTAGTGTTCGGACAGGGGAATACTATGGCTACACCTTC CASSVRTGEYYGYTF
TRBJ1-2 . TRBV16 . TGTGCCAGCAGCCAATCCAGGGGAAACTATGGCTACACCTTC CASSQSRGNYGYTF
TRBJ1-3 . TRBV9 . TGTGCCAGCAGCGTAGGTCTCGAGGGAAAGTGGAGCTCTGGAAACACCATATATTTT CASSVGLEGKWSSGNTIYF
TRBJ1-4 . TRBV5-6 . TGTGCCAGCAGCCCCCGGTCGGAGAGAGGTAATGAAAAACTGTTTTTT CASSPRSERGNEKLFF
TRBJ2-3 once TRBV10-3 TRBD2 TGTGCCATCAGGATACCTAGCGGGATAAAGGGCACAGATACGCAGTATTTT CAIRIPSGIKGTDTQYF
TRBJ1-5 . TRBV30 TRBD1 TGTGCCTACACGGGACAGGGAAATCAGCCCCAGCATTTT CAYTGQGNQPQHF
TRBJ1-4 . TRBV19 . TGTGCCAGTAGCCACAGGGTGGGGGATGAAAAACTGTTTTTT CASSHRVGDEKLFF
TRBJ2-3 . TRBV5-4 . TGTGCCAGCAGCTTAGCCTCCATTAGCACAGATACGCAGTATTTT CASSLASISTDTQYF
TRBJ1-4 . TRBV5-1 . TGCGCCAGCAGCCTTGCCCTGTCAGGGCAGAGTAATGAAAAACTGTTTTTT CASSLALSGQSNEKLFF
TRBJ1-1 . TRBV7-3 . TGTGCCAGCAGCTTAGATGGTGGCTGGCCCACTGAAGCTTTCTTT CASSLDGGWPTEAFF
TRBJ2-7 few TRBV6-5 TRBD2 TGTGCCAGCAGGCCACTAGCGGGAGGGCCGTACGAGCAGTACTTC CASRPLAGGPYEQYF
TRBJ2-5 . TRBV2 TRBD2 TGTGCCAGCAGTCTACTAGCGGGGGGTGAGACCCAGTACTTC CASSLLAGGETQYF
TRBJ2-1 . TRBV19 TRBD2 TGTGCCAGTAGTAAGACTAGCGGGGGGACCAGCTCCTACAATGAGCAGTTCTTC CASSKTSGGTSSYNEQFF
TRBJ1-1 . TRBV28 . TGTGCCAGCAGTTTTAACGGGAACACTGAAGCTTTCTTT CASSFNGNTEAFF
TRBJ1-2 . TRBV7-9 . TGTGCCAGCAGCTTAACGACAGGTATCAACTATGGCTACACCTTC CASSLTTGINYGYTF
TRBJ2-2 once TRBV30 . TGTGCCTGGCAGGCAGGGATGGCCGGGGAGCTGTTTTTT CAWQAGMAGELFF
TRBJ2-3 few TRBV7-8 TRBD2 TGTGCCAGCAGCTTAGCAGGGACTAGCGGCACAGATACGCAGTATTTT CASSLAGTSGTDTQYF
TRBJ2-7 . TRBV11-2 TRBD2 TGTGCCAGCAGCACGGAGCGGGGGGGCTGGTACGAGCAGTACTTC CASSTERGGWYEQYF
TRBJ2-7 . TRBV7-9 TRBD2 TGTGCCAGCAGTACAGAACGGACTAGCCCCTACGAGCAGTACTTC CASSTERTSPYEQYF
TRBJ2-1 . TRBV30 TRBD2 TGTGCCTGTGGGACATCCTCAAGCGGGGGGGCCGGGGATGAGCAGTTCTTC CACGTSSSGGAGDEQFF
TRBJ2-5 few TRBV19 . TGTGCCAGTAGTATAGGGACAGGACTACTCCAAGAGACCCAGTACTTC CASSIGTGLLQETQYF
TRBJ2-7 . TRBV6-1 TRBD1 TGTGCCAGCAGTGAAGACGGGACAGGGGGTTTCGAGCAGTACTTC CASSEDGTGGFEQYF
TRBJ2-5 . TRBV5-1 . TGCGCCAGCCGGAGGGACAGAGAAGAGACCCAGTACTTC CASRRDREETQYF